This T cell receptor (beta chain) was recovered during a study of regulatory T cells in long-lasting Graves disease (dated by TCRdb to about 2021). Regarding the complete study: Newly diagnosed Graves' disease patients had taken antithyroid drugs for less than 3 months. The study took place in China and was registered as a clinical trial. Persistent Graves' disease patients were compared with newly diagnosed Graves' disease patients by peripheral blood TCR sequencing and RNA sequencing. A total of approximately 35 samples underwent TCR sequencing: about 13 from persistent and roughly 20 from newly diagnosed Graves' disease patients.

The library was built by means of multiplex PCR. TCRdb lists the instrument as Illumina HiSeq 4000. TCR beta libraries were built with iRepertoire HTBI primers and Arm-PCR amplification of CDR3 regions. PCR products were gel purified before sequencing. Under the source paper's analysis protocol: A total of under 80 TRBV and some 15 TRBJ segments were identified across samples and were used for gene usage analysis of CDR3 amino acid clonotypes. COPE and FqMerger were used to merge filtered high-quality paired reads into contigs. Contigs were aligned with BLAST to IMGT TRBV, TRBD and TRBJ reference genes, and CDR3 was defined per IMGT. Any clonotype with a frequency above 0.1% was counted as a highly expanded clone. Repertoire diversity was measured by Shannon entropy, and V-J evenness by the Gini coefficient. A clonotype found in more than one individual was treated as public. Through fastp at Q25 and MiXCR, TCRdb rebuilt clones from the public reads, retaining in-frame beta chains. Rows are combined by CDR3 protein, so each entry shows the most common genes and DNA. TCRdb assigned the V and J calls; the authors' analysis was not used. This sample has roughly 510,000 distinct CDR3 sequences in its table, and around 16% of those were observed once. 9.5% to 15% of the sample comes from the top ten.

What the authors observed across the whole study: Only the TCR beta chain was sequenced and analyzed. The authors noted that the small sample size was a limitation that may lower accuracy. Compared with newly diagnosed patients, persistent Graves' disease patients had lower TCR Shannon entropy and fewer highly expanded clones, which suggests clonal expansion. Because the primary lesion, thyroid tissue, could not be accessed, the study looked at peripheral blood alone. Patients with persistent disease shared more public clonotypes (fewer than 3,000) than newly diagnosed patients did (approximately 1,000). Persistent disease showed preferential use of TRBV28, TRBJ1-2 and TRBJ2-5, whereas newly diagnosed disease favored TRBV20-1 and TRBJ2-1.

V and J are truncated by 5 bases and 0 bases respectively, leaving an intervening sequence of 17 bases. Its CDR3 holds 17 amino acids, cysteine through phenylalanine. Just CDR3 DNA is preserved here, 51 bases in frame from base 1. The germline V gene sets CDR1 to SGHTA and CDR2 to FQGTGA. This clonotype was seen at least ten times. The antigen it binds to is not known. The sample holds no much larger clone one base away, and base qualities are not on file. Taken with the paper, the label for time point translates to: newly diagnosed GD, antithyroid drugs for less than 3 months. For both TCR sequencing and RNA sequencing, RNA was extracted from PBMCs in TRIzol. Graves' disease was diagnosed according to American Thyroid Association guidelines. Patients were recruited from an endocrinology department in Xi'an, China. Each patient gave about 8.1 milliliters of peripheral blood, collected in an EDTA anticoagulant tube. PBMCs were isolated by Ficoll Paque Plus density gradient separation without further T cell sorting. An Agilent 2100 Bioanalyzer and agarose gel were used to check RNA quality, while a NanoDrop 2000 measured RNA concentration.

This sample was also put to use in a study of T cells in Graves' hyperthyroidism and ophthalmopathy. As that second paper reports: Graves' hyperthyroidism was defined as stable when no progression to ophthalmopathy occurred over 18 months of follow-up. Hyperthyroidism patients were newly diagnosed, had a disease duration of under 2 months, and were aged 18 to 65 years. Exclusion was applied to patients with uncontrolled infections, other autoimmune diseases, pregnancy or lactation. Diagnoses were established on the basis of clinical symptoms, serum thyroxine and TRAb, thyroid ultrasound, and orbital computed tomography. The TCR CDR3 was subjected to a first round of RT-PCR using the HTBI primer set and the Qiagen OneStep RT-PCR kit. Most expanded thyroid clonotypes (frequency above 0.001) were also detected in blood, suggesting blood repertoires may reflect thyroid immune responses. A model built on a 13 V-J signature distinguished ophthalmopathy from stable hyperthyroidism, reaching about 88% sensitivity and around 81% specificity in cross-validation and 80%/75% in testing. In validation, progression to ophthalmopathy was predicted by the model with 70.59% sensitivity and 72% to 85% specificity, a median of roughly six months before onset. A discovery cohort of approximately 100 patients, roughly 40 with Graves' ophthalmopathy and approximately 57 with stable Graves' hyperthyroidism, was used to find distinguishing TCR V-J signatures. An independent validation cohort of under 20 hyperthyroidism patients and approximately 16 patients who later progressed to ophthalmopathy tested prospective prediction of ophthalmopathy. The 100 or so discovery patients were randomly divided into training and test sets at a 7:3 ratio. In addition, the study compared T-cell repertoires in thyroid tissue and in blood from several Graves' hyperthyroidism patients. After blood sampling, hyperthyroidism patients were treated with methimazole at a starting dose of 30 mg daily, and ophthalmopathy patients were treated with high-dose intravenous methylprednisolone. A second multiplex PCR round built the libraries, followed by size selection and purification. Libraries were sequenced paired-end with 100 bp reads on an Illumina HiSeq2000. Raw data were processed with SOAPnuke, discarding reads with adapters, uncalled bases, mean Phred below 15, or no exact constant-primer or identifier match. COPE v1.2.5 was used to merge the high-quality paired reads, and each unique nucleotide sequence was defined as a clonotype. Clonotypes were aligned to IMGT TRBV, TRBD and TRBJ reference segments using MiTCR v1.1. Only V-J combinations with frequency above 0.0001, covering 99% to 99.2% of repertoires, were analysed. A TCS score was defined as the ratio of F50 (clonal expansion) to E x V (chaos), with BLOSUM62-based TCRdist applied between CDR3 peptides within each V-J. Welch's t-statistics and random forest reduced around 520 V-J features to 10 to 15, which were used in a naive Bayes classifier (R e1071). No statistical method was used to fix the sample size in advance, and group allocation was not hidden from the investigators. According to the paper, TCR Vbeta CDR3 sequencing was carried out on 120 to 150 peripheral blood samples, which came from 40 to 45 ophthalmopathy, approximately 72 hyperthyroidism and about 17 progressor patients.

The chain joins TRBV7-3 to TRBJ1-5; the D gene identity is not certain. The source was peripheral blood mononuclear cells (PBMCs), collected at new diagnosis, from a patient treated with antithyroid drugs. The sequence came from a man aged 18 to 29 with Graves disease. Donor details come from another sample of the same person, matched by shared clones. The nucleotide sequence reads TGTGCCAGCAGCCGAGTTCAGACGGAATATAGCAATCAGCCCCAGCATTTT. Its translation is CASSRVQTEYSNQPQHF.